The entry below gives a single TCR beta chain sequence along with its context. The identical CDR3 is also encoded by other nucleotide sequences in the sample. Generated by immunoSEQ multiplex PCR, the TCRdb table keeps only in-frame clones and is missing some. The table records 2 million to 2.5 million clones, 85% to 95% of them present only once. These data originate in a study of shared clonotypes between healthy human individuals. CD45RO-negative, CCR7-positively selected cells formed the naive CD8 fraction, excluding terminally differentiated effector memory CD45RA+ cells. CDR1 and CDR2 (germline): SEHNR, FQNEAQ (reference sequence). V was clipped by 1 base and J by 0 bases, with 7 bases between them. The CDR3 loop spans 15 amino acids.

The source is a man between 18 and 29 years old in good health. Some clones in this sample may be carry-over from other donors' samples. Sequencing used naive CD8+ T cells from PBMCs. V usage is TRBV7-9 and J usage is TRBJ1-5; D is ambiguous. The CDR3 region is CASSLGAGSNQPQHF. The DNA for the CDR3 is TGTGCCAGCAGCTTAGGGGCCGGTAGCAATCAGCCCCAGCATTTT.